The source of this T cell receptor (beta chain) is a study of blood T cells in healthy people across ages. Study observations and caveats: Unknown CMV status may confound age-related changes in expanded clones.

PCR was performed a second time for roughly 7 to 12 cycles using a sample-barcoded 5' primer and a J-beta primer mix. The authors tagged each cDNA molecule using a template-switch adaptor with 12 random nucleotides. A single record per CDR3 protein comes from TCRdb applying MiXCR to the 5' RACE reads. The table has 600,000 to 850,000 distinct CDR3 sequences, roughly 41% seen once. V dropped 2 bases and J dropped 3 bases, with 9 bases sitting between them. The CDR3 length is 13 residues. Germline CDR1 reads SGHRS; CDR2 reads YFSETQ. This clonotype was seen many times. What it binds is unknown. The clonotype was recovered from an older woman in good health. The chain joins TRBV5-1 to TRBJ2-7, with D hard to call. Sequencing was performed on blood. DNA for the CDR3: TGCGCCAGCAGCTTTGGGAATTTCTACGAGCAGTACTTC. Protein: CASSFGNFYEQYF. The full variable domain, rest sourced from reference TRBV5-1 and TRBJ2-7, is KAGVTQTPRYLIKTRGQQVTLSCSPISGHRSVSWYQQTPGQGLQFLFEYFSETQRNKGNFPGRFSGRQFSNSRSEMNVSTLELGDSALYLCASSFGNFYEQYFGPGTRLTVT.